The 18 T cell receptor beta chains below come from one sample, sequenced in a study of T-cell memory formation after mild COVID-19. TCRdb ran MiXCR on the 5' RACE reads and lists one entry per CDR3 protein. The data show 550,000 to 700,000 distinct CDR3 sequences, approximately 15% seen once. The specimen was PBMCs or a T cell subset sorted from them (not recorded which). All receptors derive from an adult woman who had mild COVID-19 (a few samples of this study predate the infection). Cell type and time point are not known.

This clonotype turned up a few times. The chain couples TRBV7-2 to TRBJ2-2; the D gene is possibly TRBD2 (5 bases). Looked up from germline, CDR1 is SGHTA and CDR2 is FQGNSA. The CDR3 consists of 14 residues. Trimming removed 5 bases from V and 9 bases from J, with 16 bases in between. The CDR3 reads CASSRTSLGRELFF. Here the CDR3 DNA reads TGTGCCAGCAGCCGAACTAGTTTGGGTCGGGAGCTGTTTTTT.

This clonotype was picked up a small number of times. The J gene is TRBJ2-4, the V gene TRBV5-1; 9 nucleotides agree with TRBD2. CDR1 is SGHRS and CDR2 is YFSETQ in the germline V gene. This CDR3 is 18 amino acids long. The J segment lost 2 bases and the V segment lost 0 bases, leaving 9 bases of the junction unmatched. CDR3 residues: CASSLAWAGGPTKNIQYF. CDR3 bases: TGCGCCAGCAGCTTGGCCTGGGCGGGAGGGCCAACCAAAAACATTCAGTACTTC.

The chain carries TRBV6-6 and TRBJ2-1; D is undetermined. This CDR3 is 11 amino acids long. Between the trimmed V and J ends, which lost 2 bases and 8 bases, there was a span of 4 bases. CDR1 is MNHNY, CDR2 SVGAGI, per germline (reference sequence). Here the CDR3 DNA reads TGTGCCAGCAGTTACGAGCATGAGCAGTTCTTC. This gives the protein CASSYEHEQFF.

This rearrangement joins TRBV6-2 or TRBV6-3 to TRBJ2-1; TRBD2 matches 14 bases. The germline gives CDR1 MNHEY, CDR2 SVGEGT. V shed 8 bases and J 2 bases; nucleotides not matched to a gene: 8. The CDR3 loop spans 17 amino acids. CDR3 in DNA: TGTGCCAGCTCAGGGACTAGCGGGAGTGCCCCCTACAATGAGCAGTTCTTC. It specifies CASSGTSGSAPYNEQFF.

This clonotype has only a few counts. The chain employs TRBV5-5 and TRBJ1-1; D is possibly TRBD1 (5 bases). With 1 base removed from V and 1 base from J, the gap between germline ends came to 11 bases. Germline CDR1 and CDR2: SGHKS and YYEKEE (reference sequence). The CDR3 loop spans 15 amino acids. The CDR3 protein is CASSLNWDPNTEAFF. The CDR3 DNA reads TGTGCCAGCAGCTTGAACTGGGACCCGAACACTGAAGCTTTCTTT.

The CDR3 DNA reads TGCGCCAGCAGCCATCCAGGGGGCGTAAACTATGGCTACACCTTC. It yields the protein CASSHPGGVNYGYTF. The chain uses TRBV4-1 and TRBJ1-2; TRBD1 agrees at 8 bases. Germline loops: CDR1 MGHRA, CDR2 YSYEKL. V gave up 3 bases and J gave up 2 bases; unmatched junction bases: 5. CDR3 length equals 15 residues.

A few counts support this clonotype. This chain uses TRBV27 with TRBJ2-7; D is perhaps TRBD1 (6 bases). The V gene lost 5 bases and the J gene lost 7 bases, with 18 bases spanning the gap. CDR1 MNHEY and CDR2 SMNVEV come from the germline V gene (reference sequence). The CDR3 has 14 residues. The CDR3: CASSLQNRVWEQYF. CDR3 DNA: TGTGCCAGCAGTCTCCAAAACAGGGTTTGGGAGCAGTACTTC.

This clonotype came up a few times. CDR3 sequence (DNA): TGTGCCAGCAGTAGAATTCAGGGAGCGCTTTATGGCTACACCTTC. It codes for CASSRIQGALYGYTF. This chain joins TRBV6-5 and TRBJ1-2; D is perhaps TRBD1 (5 bases). V was trimmed by 5 bases and J by 5 bases, leaving 18 bases between them. Per germline, CDR1 MNHEY and CDR2 SVGAGI. The CDR3 runs 15 residues.

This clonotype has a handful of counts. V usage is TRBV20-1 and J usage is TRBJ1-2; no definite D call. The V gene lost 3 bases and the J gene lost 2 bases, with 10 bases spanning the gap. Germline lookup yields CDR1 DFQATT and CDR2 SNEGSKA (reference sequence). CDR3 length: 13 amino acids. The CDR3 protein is CSASDRRNYGYTF. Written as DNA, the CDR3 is TGCAGTGCTAGTGATCGCAGAAACTATGGCTACACCTTC.

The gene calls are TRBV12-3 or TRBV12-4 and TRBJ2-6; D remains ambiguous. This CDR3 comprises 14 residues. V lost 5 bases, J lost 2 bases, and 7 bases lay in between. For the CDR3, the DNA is TGTGCCAGCAGTAGGGCGGCTGGGGCCAACGTCCTGACTTTC. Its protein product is CASSRAAGANVLTF.

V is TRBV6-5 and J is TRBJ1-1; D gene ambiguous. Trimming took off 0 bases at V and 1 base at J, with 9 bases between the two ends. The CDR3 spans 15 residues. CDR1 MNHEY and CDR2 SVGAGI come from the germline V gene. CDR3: CASSYSVEGNTEAFF. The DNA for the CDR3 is TGTGCCAGCAGTTACTCCGTTGAGGGGAACACTGAAGCTTTCTTT.

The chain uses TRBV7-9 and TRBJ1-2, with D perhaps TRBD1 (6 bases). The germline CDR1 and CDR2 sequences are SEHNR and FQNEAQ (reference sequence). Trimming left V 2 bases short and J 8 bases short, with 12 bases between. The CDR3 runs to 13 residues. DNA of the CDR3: TGTGCCAGCAGCTTATCAGGGGCGGTCGGCTACACCTTC. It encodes CASSLSGAVGYTF.

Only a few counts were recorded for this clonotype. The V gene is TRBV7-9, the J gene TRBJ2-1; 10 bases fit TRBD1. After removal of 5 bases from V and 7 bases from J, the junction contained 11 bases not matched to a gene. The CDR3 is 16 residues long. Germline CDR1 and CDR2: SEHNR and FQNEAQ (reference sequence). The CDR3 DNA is TGTGCCAGCAGCAGACCCCGGGACAGGGGTGTAAATGAGCAGTTCTTC. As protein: CASSRPRDRGVNEQFF.

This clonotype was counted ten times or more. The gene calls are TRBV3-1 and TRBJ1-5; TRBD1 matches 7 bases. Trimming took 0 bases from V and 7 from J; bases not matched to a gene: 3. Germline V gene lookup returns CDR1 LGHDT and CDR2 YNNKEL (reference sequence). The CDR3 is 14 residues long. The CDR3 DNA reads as TGTGCCAGCAGCCAAGATGACAGGGACCAGCCCCAGCATTTT. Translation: CASSQDDRDQPQHF.

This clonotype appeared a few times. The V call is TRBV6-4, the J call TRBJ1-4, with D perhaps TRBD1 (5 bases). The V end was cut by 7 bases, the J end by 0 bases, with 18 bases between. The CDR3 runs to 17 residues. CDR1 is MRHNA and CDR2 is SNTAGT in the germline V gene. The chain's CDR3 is CASKVAWGNPTNEKLFF. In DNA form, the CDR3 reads TGTGCCAGCAAGGTTGCATGGGGCAATCCAACTAATGAAAAACTGTTTTTT.

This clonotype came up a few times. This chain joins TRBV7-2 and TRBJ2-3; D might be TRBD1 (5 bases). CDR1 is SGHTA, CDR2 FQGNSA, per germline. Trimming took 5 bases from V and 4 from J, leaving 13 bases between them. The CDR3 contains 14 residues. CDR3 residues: CASSPQWGSDTQYF. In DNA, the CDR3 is TGTGCCAGCAGCCCGCAATGGGGCTCAGATACGCAGTATTTT.

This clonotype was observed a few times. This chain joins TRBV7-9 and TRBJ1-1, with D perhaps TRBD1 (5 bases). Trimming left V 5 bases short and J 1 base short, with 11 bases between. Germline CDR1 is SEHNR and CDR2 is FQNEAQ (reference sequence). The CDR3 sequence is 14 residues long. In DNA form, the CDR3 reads TGTGCCAGCAGCATTATGGGGGGGAACACTGAAGCTTTCTTT. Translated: CASSIMGGNTEAFF.

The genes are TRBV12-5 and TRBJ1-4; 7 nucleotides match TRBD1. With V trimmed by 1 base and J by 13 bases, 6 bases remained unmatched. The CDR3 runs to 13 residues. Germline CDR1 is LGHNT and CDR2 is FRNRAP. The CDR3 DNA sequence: TGTGCTAGTGGTTTGGGCGGGACAGTGAGACTGTTTTTT. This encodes CASGLGGTVRLFF.